This T cell receptor beta chain was identified in a study of cytomegalovirus exposure and HLA in healthy donors. Notes on the study in general: The authors assumed roughly uniform sequencing depth across donors for presence/absence analyses.

Remarks on this clone: The antigen is not known.

Use of 60 Vbeta and 13 Jbeta primers characterized the PCR. The repertoire was sequenced with immunoSEQ multiplex PCR; TCRdb's copy has only in-frame clones and lacks some. The repertoire holds approximately 100,000 clones, almost 80% seen once, with 5.8% in the top ten. This receptor was taken from a man aged 60 to 69 in good health and CMV-seropositive. The specimen was PBMCs.

CDR3 nucleotides: TGTGCCAGCAGCTTACGACCGGGGAGAGAGACCCAGTACTTC. It specifies CASSLRPGRETQYF. The chain employs TRBV11-2 and TRBJ2-5, with D maybe TRBD2 (5 bases). From germline, CDR1 is SGHAT and CDR2 FQNNGV. The CDR3 is 14 amino acids. Trimming removed 2 bases from V and 4 bases from J, with 11 bases in between.